This TCR beta chain originates from a study of blood T cell repertoires in COVID-19. The wider study: The origin of the acute and convalescent COVID-19 samples was the United States, Italy and Spain. The analysed material was cDNA or gDNA that came from T cells, B-cell-depleted T cells, or PBMCs.

This clone showed up just once. The ends were cut back, 9 bases at V and 3 bases at J, with 14 bases in the middle. The CDR3 runs 13 residues. Original processing notes: Nucleated cell counts were estimated from reference gene primer amplification. Data came from immunoSEQ multiplex PCR; TCRdb stores just in-frame clones and leaves some out. D and trimming come from the DNA, and the V and J calls and clone size come from that table. The sample comprises approximately 75,000 clones, approximately 90% of which are singletons, and roughly 7.2% rests with the top ten. This receptor was identified in a human donor in a cohort sampled during active COVID-19. The specimen was peripheral blood. The chain combines TRBV12-3 or TRBV12-4 with TRBJ1-2, with D tentatively TRBD1 (6 bases). CDR3 DNA sequence: TGTGCCAGTTCCGTCCAGGGGTACTATGGCTACACCTTC. Residues: CASSVQGYYGYTF.